This T cell receptor (beta chain) derives from a study of shared T cell receptors in the human thymus. Germline-derived CDR1 and CDR2 are MGHRA and YSYEKL. Trimming removed 3 bases at V and 0 bases at J, with 14 bases between. The CDR3 runs 16 residues. Generated by immunoSEQ multiplex PCR, the TCRdb table keeps only in-frame clones and is missing some. The table has 700,000 or so clones, 80% to 90% seen once; the top ten hold roughly 0.01%. These same data were also listed under a study on human thymus T cells. This second study says: Across thymic and blood repertoires, the usage of V and J genes appeared to be biased.

The receptor's source is a girl under three years old with a congenital heart defect. The chain joins TRBV4-1 to TRBJ1-2, with D possibly matching TRBD1 (6 bases). Sequenced sample: thymocytes. The CDR3 region has the DNA TGCGCCAGCAGCCAGTCCCGGGGGGCTGCTAACTATGGCTACACCTTC. As protein: CASSQSRGAANYGYTF.